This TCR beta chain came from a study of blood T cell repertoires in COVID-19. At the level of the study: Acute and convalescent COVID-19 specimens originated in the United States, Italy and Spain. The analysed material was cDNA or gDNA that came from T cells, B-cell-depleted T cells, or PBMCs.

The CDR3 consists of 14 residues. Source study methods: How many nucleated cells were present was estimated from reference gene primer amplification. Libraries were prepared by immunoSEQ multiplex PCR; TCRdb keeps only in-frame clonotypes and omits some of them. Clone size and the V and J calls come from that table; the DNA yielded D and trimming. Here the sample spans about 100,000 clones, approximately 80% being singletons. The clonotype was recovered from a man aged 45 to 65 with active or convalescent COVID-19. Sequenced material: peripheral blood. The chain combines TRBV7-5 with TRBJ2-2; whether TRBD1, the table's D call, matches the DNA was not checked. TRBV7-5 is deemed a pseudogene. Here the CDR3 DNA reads TGTGTCAGAAGGGGACAGGCGAACACCGGGGAGCTGTTTTTT. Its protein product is CVRRGQANTGELFF.